The rows below give T cell receptor beta chains drawn from one sample of a study of radiotherapy plus CTLA-4 blockade in lung cancer. The data were produced by immunoSEQ multiplex PCR, yet TCRdb's version contains in-frame clones alone and is incomplete. The table includes approximately 110,000 clones, roughly 86% detected once. Source: peripheral blood, taken from a patient treated with radiotherapy plus ipilimumab. The receptor source for this set is a human donor with non-small cell lung cancer that progressed on radiotherapy plus ipilimumab. Some clones in this sample may be carry-over from other donors' samples. Both conserved end residues are part of each CDR3. A D gene is named only where the DNA matches it firmly. The size field is filled for only some rows; it gives once, few, many or a size class.

V	size	J	length	D	DNA	CDR3
TRBV13	.	TRBJ2-7	15	.	TGTGCCAGCAGCTTAGGATTTTCGGGCCCCTACGAGCAGTACTTC	CASSLGFSGPYEQYF
TRBV19	.	TRBJ1-2	14	TRBD1	TGTGCCAGTATCCCGGGACAGGGGGCGTTTGGCTACACCTTC	CASIPGQGAFGYTF
TRBV5-6	.	TRBJ1-5	14	TRBD1	TGTGCCAGCAGCCGAGGGACAGCTAAAGGGCCCCAGCATTTT	CASSRGTAKGPQHF
TRBV7-2	.	TRBJ1-6	16	.	TGTGCCAGCAGCTCCTTACACAGCTCCTATAATTCACCCCTCCACTTT	CASSSLHSSYNSPLHF
TRBV2	.	TRBJ2-3	18	.	TGTGCCAGCAGCCACAAGCGTGAGCGACAGCTTAGCACAGATACGCAGTATTTT	CASSHKRERQLSTDTQYF
TRBV5-1	.	TRBJ2-3	15	.	TGCGCCAGCAGCTTGGGCAGGCCTAGCACAGATACGCAGTATTTT	CASSLGRPSTDTQYF
TRBV28	.	TRBJ1-2	12	.	TGTGCCAGCAGTTTGGGAAACTATGGCTACACCTTC	CASSLGNYGYTF
TRBV7-8	.	TRBJ1-1	13	.	TGTGCCAGCAGCTTAGACAGGACAAATGAAGCTTTCTTT	CASSLDRTNEAFF
TRBV19	.	TRBJ1-5	15	.	TGTGCCAGTAGTAGTCAGGGGTTTGACAATCAGCCCCAGCATTTT	CASSSQGFDNQPQHF
TRBV18	.	TRBJ2-1	16	.	TGTGCCAGCTCATCCATTGCAGGCGGGTCTGTTGGTGAGCAGTTCTTC	CASSSIAGGSVGEQFF
TRBV4-3	.	TRBJ2-7	17	.	TGCGCCAGCAGCAAAAATTTGGGCAGGGAGACCTCCTACGAGCAGTACTTC	CASSKNLGRETSYEQYF
TRBV6-5	.	TRBJ1-2	15	TRBD1	TGTGCCAGCAGTTCGCCCAGGGGGCTAGGCTATGGCTACACCTTC	CASSSPRGLGYGYTF
TRBV6-5	.	TRBJ1-2	15	.	TGTGCCAGCAGTTACTCGATAGGGGGGGAGGGTGGCTACACCTTC	CASSYSIGGEGGYTF
TRBV7-9	.	TRBJ1-1	14	.	TGTGCCAGCCGTTTCCAGGGGTCGAACACTGAAGCTTTCTTT	CASRFQGSNTEAFF
TRBV11-2	.	TRBJ1-2	16	.	TGTGCCAGCATCCCTGGGGCAGGGATGGCTAACTATGGCTACACCTTC	CASIPGAGMANYGYTF
TRBV6-1	.	TRBJ1-3	15	TRBD1	TGTGCCAGCAGTGAGATGACAGGGACTGGAAACACCATATATTTT	CASSEMTGTGNTIYF
TRBV5-1	.	TRBJ2-1	19	TRBD2	TGCGCCAGCAGCTTAAGGGCTAGCGGGGGATCGAGCTCCTACAATGAGCAGTTCTTC	CASSLRASGGSSSYNEQFF
TRBV5-1	.	TRBJ2-3	16	TRBD2	TGCGCCAGCAGCCCCCTAGCGGTAACTAGCACAGATACGCAGTATTTT	CASSPLAVTSTDTQYF
TRBV7-3	.	TRBJ1-1	13	.	TGTGCCAGCAGCTTATTCCACCGGGCCCTGGCTTTCTTT	CASSLFHRALAFF
TRBV5-1	.	TRBJ1-6	15	.	TGCGCCAGCAGCTTGATGCCAGGGCTCAATTCACCCCTCCACTTT	CASSLMPGLNSPLHF
TRBV15	.	TRBJ2-7	12	.	TGTGCCACCAGCAGCGGTAGCTACGAGCAGTACTTC	CATSSGSYEQYF
TRBV4-1	.	TRBJ1-2	13	TRBD1	TGCGCCAGCAGCCTAGGACAGGGGAACGGCTACACCTTC	CASSLGQGNGYTF
TRBV5-4	.	TRBJ2-5	14	.	TGTGCCAGCAGCCTAGAGGGACTCCAAGGGACCCAGTACTTC	CASSLEGLQGTQYF
TRBV27	.	TRBJ2-1	16	TRBD1	TGTGCCAGCAGTTCGTCGACAGGGGAGGTATACAATGAGCAGTTCTTC	CASSSSTGEVYNEQFF
TRBV7-6	.	TRBJ1-3	15	.	TGTGCCAGCAGCTTAGATTTGGGCTCTGGAAACACCATATATTTT	CASSLDLGSGNTIYF
TRBV29-1	.	TRBJ2-3	13	TRBD1	TGCAGCGAGATACAGGGGGCGAGGGATACGCAGTATTTT	CSEIQGARDTQYF
TRBV5-6	.	TRBJ2-7	16	TRBD1	TGTGCCAGCAGCTTGGTGGGGGGACAGGGAACCTACGAGCAGTACTTC	CASSLVGGQGTYEQYF
TRBV4-1	.	TRBJ1-6	15	TRBD1	TGCGCCAGCAGCCAAGATCTAGGGACAGTTTCACCCCTCCACTTT	CASSQDLGTVSPLHF
TRBV5-5	.	TRBJ1-2	13	TRBD1	TGTGCCAGCAGCTTGCAGGGGGCCTATGGCTACACCTTC	CASSLQGAYGYTF
TRBV7-2	.	TRBJ2-7	13	TRBD2	TGTGCCAGCAGCCCCCCCGGGAGGGGAAACTTGCACTTC	CASSPPGRGNLHF
TRBV7-3	few	TRBJ1-2	17	.	TGTGCCAGCAGCTTAACGCCGGTGGGTCAGGGCAACTATGGCTACACCTTC	CASSLTPVGQGNYGYTF
TRBV18	once	TRBJ1-2	16	TRBD1	TGTGCCAGCTCACTGGACAGGGGTTCGGCTAACTATGGCTACACCTTC	CASSLDRGSANYGYTF
TRBV7-9	.	TRBJ1-4	12	.	TGTGCCAGCAGCTTACAACCATGGGGTCTGTTTTTT	CASSLQPWGLFF
TRBV7-2	.	TRBJ2-1	15	TRBD2	TGTGCCAGCAGCTTACAGCTAGCGGGGGGCTATGAGCAGTTCTTC	CASSLQLAGGYEQFF
TRBV11-2	.	TRBJ2-7	14	TRBD1	TGTGCCAGCACGCGCGGGACAGGGGAGCGCGAGCAGTACTTC	CASTRGTGEREQYF
TRBV4-1	.	TRBJ1-6	16	.	TGCGCCAGCAGCCAAGGGATGGCCAGGAATAATTCACCCCTCCACTTT	CASSQGMARNNSPLHF
TRBV11-3	.	TRBJ1-2	15	.	TGTGCCAGCAGTCGGCGGGTACAGGTGGACTATGGCTACACCTTC	CASSRRVQVDYGYTF
TRBV7-9	.	TRBJ1-4	15	.	TGTGCCAGCAGCTTAGAAAACCAGAAAAATGAAAAACTGTTTTTT	CASSLENQKNEKLFF
TRBV6-5	.	TRBJ2-7	15	.	TGTGCCAGCAGTTATTCAGGGGTCCTCTCCTACGAGCAGTACTTC	CASSYSGVLSYEQYF
TRBV10-3	.	TRBJ2-5	17	TRBD2	TGTGCCATCAGTGAGAACTGGCGGGGGGCTGCCCAAGAGACCCAGTACTTC	CAISENWRGAAQETQYF
TRBV7-3	once	TRBJ2-3	16	TRBD1	TGTGCCAGCAGCTCTTGGACAGGGGGCAGGACAGATACGCAGTATTTT	CASSSWTGGRTDTQYF